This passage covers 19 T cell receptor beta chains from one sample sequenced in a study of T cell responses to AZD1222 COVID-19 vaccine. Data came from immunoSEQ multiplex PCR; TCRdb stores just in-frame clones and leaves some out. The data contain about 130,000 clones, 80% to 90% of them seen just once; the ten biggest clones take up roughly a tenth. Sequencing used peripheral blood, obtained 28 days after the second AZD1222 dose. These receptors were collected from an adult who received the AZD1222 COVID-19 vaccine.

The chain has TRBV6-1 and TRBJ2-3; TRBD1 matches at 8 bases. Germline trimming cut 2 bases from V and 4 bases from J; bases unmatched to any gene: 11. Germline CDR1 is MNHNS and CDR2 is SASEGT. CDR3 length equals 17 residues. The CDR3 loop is CASSEFQGAGWADTQYF. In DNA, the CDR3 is TGTGCCAGCAGTGAATTTCAGGGGGCAGGTTGGGCAGATACGCAGTATTTT.

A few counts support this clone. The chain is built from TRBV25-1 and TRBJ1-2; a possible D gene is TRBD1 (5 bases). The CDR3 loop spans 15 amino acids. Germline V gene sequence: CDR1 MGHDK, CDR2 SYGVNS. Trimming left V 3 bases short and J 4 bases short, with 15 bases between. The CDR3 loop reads CASSEARGFGYGYTF. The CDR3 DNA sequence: TGTGCCAGCAGTGAGGCACGGGGGTTCGGCTATGGCTACACCTTC.

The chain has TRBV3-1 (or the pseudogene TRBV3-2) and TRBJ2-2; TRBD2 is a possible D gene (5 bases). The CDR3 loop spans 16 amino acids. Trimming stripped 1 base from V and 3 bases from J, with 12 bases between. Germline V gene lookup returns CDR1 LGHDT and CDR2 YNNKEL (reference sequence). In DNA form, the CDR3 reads TGTGCCAGCAGCCAAGCCGGGGTCTGGGACACCGGGGAGCTGTTTTTT. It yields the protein CASSQAGVWDTGELFF.

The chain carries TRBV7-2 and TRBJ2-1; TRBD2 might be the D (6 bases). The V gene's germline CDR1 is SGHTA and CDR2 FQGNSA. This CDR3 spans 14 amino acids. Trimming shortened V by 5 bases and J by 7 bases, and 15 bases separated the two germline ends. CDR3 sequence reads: CASSPVEGRNEQFF. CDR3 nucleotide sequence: TGTGCCAGCAGCCCCGTGGAGGGTAGGAATGAGCAGTTCTTC.

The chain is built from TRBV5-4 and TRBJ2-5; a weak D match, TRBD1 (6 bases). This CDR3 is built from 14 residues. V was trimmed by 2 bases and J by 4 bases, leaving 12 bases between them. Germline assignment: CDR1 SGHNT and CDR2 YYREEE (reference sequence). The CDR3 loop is CASSFTGKGETQYF. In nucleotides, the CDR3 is TGTGCCAGCAGCTTCACAGGGAAGGGAGAGACCCAGTACTTC.

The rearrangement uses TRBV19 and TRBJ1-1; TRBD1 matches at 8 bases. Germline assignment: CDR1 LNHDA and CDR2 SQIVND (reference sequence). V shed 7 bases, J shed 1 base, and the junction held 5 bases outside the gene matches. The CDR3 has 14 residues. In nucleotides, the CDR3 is TGTGCCAGTATAGGCGGGACAGGGAACACTGAAGCTTTCTTT. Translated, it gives CASIGGTGNTEAFF.

CDR3 sequence: CASSAQWGYTF. The DNA of the CDR3 is TGTGCCAGCAGCGCCCAATGGGGCTACACCTTC. J is TRBJ1-2 and V is TRBV9, with D uncertain. V lost 3 bases, J lost 8 bases, and 8 bases lay in between. Germline-derived CDR1 and CDR2 are SGDLS and YYNGEE. The CDR3 has 11 residues.

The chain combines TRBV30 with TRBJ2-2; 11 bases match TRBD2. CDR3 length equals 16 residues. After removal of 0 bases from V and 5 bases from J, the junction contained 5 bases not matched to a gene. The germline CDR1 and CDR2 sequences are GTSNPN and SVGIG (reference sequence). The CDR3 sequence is CAWSVRGLAVTGELFF. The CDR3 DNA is TGTGCCTGGAGTGTACGGGGACTAGCGGTTACCGGGGAGCTGTTTTTT.

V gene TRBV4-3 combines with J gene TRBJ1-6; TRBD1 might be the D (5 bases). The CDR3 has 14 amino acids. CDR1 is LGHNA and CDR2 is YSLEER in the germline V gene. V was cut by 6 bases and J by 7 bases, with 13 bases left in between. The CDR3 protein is CASRDRIANSPLHF. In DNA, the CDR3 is TGCGCCAGCAGAGACAGAATAGCAAATTCACCCCTCCACTTT.

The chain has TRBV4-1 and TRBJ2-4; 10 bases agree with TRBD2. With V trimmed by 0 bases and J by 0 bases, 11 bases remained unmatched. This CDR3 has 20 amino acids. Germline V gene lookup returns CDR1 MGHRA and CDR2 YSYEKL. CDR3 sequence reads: CASSQEGVGTSDLAKNIQYF. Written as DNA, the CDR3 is TGCGCCAGCAGCCAAGAGGGTGTTGGGACTAGCGATCTAGCCAAAAACATTCAGTACTTC.

The CDR3 region has the DNA TGTGCCACCAGTAACTCCGGTGAGCAGTTCTTC. It specifies CATSNSGEQFF. This rearrangement joins TRBV15 to TRBJ2-1; D is uncertain. Trimming took off 6 bases at V and 9 bases at J, with 9 bases between the two ends. The CDR3 totals 11 residues. Per the germline V gene, CDR1 is LNHNV and CDR2 is YYDKDF (reference sequence).

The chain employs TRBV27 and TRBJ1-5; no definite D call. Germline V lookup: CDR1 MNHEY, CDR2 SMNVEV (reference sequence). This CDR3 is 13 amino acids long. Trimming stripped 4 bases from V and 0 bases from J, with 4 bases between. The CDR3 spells CASSSYSNQPQHF. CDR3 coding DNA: TGTGCCAGCAGTTCGTATAGCAATCAGCCCCAGCATTTT.

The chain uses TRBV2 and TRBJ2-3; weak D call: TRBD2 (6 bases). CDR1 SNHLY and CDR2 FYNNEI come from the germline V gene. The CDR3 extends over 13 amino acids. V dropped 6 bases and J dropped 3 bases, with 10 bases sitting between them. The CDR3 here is CASRLRGTDTQYF. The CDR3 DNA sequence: TGTGCCAGCAGGCTGCGGGGAACAGATACGCAGTATTTT.

Here the CDR3 reads CARSFPPLPPVEQYF. DNA of the CDR3: TGTGCCAGAAGCTTCCCCCCATTACCCCCGGTCGAGCAGTACTTC. The chain couples TRBV7-5 to TRBJ2-7; no check of the table's D call, TRBD2, against the DNA was made. TRBV7-5 is a pseudogene segment. The length of the CDR3 is 15 residues.

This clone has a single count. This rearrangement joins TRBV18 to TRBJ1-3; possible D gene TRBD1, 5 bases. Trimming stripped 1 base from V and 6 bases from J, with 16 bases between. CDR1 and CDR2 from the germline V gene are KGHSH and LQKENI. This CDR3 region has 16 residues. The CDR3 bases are TGTGCCAGCTCACCACGCGCCAGGGTTTCTACAAACACCATATATTTT. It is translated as CASSPRARVSTNTIYF.

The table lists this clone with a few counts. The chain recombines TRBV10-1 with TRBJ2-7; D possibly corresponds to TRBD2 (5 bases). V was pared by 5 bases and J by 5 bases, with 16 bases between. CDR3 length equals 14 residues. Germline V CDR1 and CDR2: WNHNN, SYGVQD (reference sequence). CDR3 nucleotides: TGCGCCAGCAGTTCCCGGATTCTCGGGAACGAGCAGTACTTC. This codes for CASSSRILGNEQYF.

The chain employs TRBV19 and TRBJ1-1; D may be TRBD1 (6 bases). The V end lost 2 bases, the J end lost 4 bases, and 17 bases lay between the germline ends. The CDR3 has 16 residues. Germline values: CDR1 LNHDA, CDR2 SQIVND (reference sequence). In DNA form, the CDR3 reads TGTGCCAGTAGTATAAGGGGGGCGGCTTGGATCACTGAAGCTTTCTTT. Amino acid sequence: CASSIRGAAWITEAFF. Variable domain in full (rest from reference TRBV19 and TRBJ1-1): DGGITQSPKYLFRKEGQNVTLSCEQNLNHDAMYWYRQDPGQGLRLIYYSQIVNDFQKGDIAEGYSVSREKKESFPLTVTSAQKNPTAFYLCASSIRGAAWITEAFFGQGTRLTVV.

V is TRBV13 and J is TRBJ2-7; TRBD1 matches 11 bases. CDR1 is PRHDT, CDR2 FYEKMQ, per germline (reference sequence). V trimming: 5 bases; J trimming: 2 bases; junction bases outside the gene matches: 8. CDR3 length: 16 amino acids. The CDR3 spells CASSIFLDRGPYEQYF. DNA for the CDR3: TGTGCCAGCAGCATCTTCTTGGACAGGGGGCCCTACGAGCAGTACTTC.

The CDR3 protein is CASSPFAGSSGANVLTF. The CDR3, as DNA: TGTGCCAGCTCCCCCTTCGCGGGGAGCTCTGGGGCCAACGTCCTGACTTTC. This sequence joins TRBV18 and TRBJ2-6, with a weak D call TRBD2 (6 bases). The V gene's germline CDR1 is KGHSH and CDR2 LQKENI. Trimming cost V 6 bases and J 0 bases, with 15 bases left between them. The CDR3 has 17 amino acids.